This T cell receptor (beta chain) was obtained from a study of T-cell memory formation after mild COVID-19. Study context: TCR clustering was largely donor specific.

TCRdb reprocessed the 5' RACE reads via MiXCR and lists one record per CDR3 protein. The sample yields 150,000 to 200,000 distinct CDR3 sequences, approximately 17% seen once. On this clonotype itself: Its matching antigen is unknown.

Study-level findings and limits: Pre-infection memory showed some responding clones, and this suggested that cross-reactive memory joined. What remained unconfirmed was the SARS-CoV-2 specificity of second-wave clones peaking on day 37. Clones that contracted from day 15 to 85 had balanced CD4/CD8; later expanders were CD4+ biased.

This CDR3 comprises 18 residues. V was pared by 6 bases and J by 0 bases, with 11 bases of the junction left unmatched. Germline CDR1 reads MNHEY; CDR2 reads SVGEGT. The rearrangement uses TRBV6-2 or TRBV6-3 and TRBJ2-3; 11 bases map to TRBD2. Material: PBMCs or a T cell subset sorted from them (not recorded which). The source is a man aged 18-30 years who had mild COVID-19 (a few samples of this study predate the infection). Cell type and time point are not known. CDR3 coding DNA: TGTGCCAGCAGCTTTACAACTAGCGGGGGCCAAAGCACAGATACGCAGTATTTT. Its translation is CASSFTTSGGQSTDTQYF.